This T cell receptor beta chain was recorded in a study of T cell repertoires in cytomegalovirus infection. Study in general: Well-studied HLA-B-restricted epitopes and recently identified HLA-C-restricted epitopes of CMV were both used in the study. CMV infection plus the matching HLA type was flagged by public TCR beta signatures.

Trimming took off 5 bases at V and 2 bases at J, with 12 bases between the two ends. CDR1 and CDR2 from the germline V gene are SGHTA and FQGNSA. This CDR3 region has 14 residues. In TCRdb, the reads were re-called with MiXCR into one record per CDR3 protein. Among 40,000 to 60,000 distinct CDR3 sequences listed, about 21% were seen once. Broader study findings: CMV carriers with the relevant HLA were identified by cumulative public TCR beta family frequency. The study found HLA-C-restricted CMV-specific TCR beta clonotypes dominating the ex vivo response.

This clonotype appeared a few times. Its cognate antigen is unknown. The sequences come from CD8+ T cells from cultured PBMCs, collected from culture after CMV antigen stimulation. This clonotype was sampled from a human donor in good health (CMV status not recorded). Some clones in this sample may be carry-over from other donors' samples. The rearrangement joins TRBV7-2 to TRBJ2-5; tentatively, D is TRBD2 (5 bases). DNA of the CDR3: TGTGCCAGCAGCGAAACCCTAGCTCAAGAGACCCAGTACTTC. Protein product: CASSETLAQETQYF.